One and the same sample provided the 10 T cell receptor beta chains below, sequenced in a study of cytotoxic CD8 clonotypes in ibrutinib-treated CLL. Only in-frame clones appear in the TCRdb table, and some are missing; sequencing was by immunoSEQ multiplex PCR. Seen here are approximately 53,000 clones, around four fifths observed once, and the top ten hold approximately 20%. The starting material was PBMCs, obtained after 24 months of ibrutinib treatment. These receptors originate from a human donor with chronic lymphocytic leukemia.

The chain has TRBV10-3 and TRBJ2-1, with a weak D call TRBD2 (6 bases). The V end lost 4 bases, the J end lost 7 bases, and 14 bases lay between the germline ends. Germline V gene lookup returns CDR1 ENHRY and CDR2 SYGVKD. The CDR3 consists of 14 residues. CDR3: CAISVDYAGNEQFF. CDR3 sequence (DNA): TGTGCCATCAGTGTGGACTACGCGGGAAATGAGCAGTTCTTC.

The V call is TRBV2, the J call TRBJ2-5; TRBD2 might be the D (6 bases). Trimming took off 1 base at V and 5 bases at J, with 8 bases between the two ends. The CDR3 extends over 13 amino acids. The germline gives CDR1 SNHLY, CDR2 FYNNEI. The CDR3: CASSEDLAETQYF. The CDR3 DNA reads TGTGCCAGCAGTGAAGATCTAGCGGAGACCCAGTACTTC.

This clone was picked up one time. The chain uses TRBV19 and TRBJ1-2; the D is unclear. Trimming left V 6 bases short and J 6 bases short, with 11 bases between. Germline V gene data show CDR1 as LNHDA and CDR2 as SQIVND (reference sequence). The CDR3 covers 12 residues. CDR3 DNA sequence: TGTGCCAGTAGGTCGGGAGAGCATGGCTACACCTTC. Translation gives CASRSGEHGYTF.

The rearrangement uses TRBV9 and TRBJ1-1; unclear D gene. V lost 1 base to trimming and J lost 3 bases, with 7 bases between them. The CDR3 covers 13 residues. Germline V gives CDR1 SGDLS, CDR2 YYNGEE. The CDR3 sequence is CASSVTKDTEAFF. The CDR3 DNA reads as TGTGCCAGCAGCGTAACGAAGGACACTGAAGCTTTCTTT. Supplemented by reference TRBV9 and TRBJ1-1, the full variable domain reads DSGVTQTPKHLITATGQRVTLRCSPRSGDLSVYWYQQSLDQGLQFLIQYYNGEERAKGNILERFSAQQFPDLHSELNLSSLELGDSALYFCASSVTKDTEAFFGQGTRLTVV.

The CDR3 region is CASSGYRDGEKLFF. The CDR3 bases are TGTGCCAGCAGCGGTTACAGGGACGGGGAAAAACTGTTTTTT. The chain uses TRBV11-2 and TRBJ1-4; D is perhaps TRBD1 (6 bases). Germline V gene lookup returns CDR1 SGHAT and CDR2 FQNNGV. The V gene lost 5 bases and the J gene lost 8 bases, with 15 bases spanning the gap. CDR3 length equals 14 residues.

The V gene is TRBV9, the J gene TRBJ2-2; TRBD2 aligns across 8 bases. The V gene's germline CDR1 is SGDLS and CDR2 YYNGEE. The CDR3 totals 16 residues. V shed 4 bases, J shed 1 base, and the junction held 6 bases outside the gene matches. The CDR3 sequence is CASSRMAGGNTGELFF. CDR3 DNA sequence: TGTGCCAGCAGCCGGATGGCGGGAGGGAACACCGGGGAGCTGTTTTTT. The variable domain in full, completed from reference TRBV9 and TRBJ2-2, reads DSGVTQTPKHLITATGQRVTLRCSPRSGDLSVYWYQQSLDQGLQFLIQYYNGEERAKGNILERFSAQQFPDLHSELNLSSLELGDSALYFCASSRMAGGNTGELFFGEGSRLTVL.

This clone was detected a few times. The chain has TRBV18 and TRBJ2-1; no definite D call. This CDR3 comprises 13 residues. Trimming stripped 2 bases from V and 2 bases from J, with 4 bases between. Germline V gene data show CDR1 as KGHSH and CDR2 as LQKENI. In DNA form, the CDR3 reads TGTGCCAGCTCACCAGGGCCCTACAATGAGCAGTTCTTC. This encodes CASSPGPYNEQFF.

This clone was detected a few times. In DNA form, the CDR3 reads TGTGCCTGGAGTCTCGAAACAGGGAGGAGCAATCAGCCCCAGCATTTT. Amino acid sequence: CAWSLETGRSNQPQHF. The J gene is TRBJ1-5, the V gene TRBV30; perhaps TRBD1 as D (6 bases). The germline V and J ends were trimmed by 2 bases and 1 base, with 15 bases remaining between them. The CDR3 is 16 residues long. Per the germline V gene, CDR1 is GTSNPN and CDR2 is SVGIG (reference sequence).

The chain has TRBV4-1 and TRBJ2-5; TRBD2 matches at 11 bases. The end of the DNA is better explained by TRBJ2-7, so the J call may be wrong. There are 17 residues in the CDR3. Germline V gives CDR1 MGHRA, CDR2 YSYEKL. CDR3 DNA sequence: TGCGCCAGCAGCCTGAATGGACTAGCGGGCTTTGCCTACGAGCAGTACTTC. This sequence encodes CASSLNGLAGFAYEQYF.

The chain combines TRBV19 with TRBJ2-6; D possibly corresponds to TRBD2 (6 bases). The CDR3 sequence is 17 residues long. The ends were cut back, 6 bases at V and 1 base at J, with 16 bases in the middle. Germline V gene sequence: CDR1 LNHDA, CDR2 SQIVND (reference sequence). The CDR3 reads CASSPGQGGSGANVLTF. The CDR3 region has the DNA TGTGCCAGTAGCCCCGGGCAGGGAGGATCTGGGGCCAACGTCCTGACTTTC.